This T cell receptor (beta chain) was sequenced in a study of T cell repertoires in cytomegalovirus infection. As for the study in general: CMV infection and matching HLA type were both indicated by public TCR beta signatures.

TCRdb used MiXCR to reprocess the reads, holding one entry per CDR3 protein. The sample consists of 110,000 or so distinct CDR3 sequences, over 25% of them appearing once. In regard to this clonotype: Its specificity is unknown.

The CDR3 contains 15 residues. V lost 0 bases and J lost 5, with 13 bases in between. Germline CDR1 is LNHNV and CDR2 is YYDKDF (reference sequence). The clonotype comes from a human donor in good health (CMV status not recorded). Some clones in this sample may be carry-over from other donors' samples. The chain recombines TRBV15 with TRBJ1-1; no clear D gene. The sample consisted of CD8+ T cells from cultured PBMCs, taken from culture after CMV antigen stimulation. CDR3 region: CATSRDLGSSTEAFF. The CDR3 DNA reads TGTGCCACCAGCAGAGATCTGGGGAGTAGTACTGAAGCTTTCTTT. The whole variable domain, remainder taken from reference TRBV15 and TRBJ1-1, is DAMVIQNPRYQVTQFGKPVTLSCSQTLNHNVMYWYQQKSSQAPKLLFHYYDKDFNNEADTPDNFQSRRPNTSFCFLDIRSPGLGDTAMYLCATSRDLGSSTEAFFGQGTRLTVV.